The following is a T cell receptor beta chain sequence with its context. Its binding antigen is unknown. No per-base quality is available; no much larger clone lies one base away. The sample belongs to a study of T-cell reconstitution after alpha-beta-depleted transplantation in children (dated by TCRdb to about 2016). Study-level background: Using TCR repertoire profiling, the study followed T-cell immune reconstitution in a quantitative way in children after TCRalphabeta/CD19-depleted allogeneic hematopoietic cell transplantation.

There are 11 amino acids in the CDR3, from cysteine to phenylalanine inclusive. CDR3 DNA only is kept here, 33 bases in frame from base 1. The CDR1 and CDR2 encoded by the germline V gene (reference sequence) are GTSNPN and SVGIG. At the junction V is shortened by 5 bases and J by 15 bases; bases outside the gene matches: 7. Libraries were built with PCR. TCRdb shows the sequencer as Illumina HiSeq 2500. To normalize quantification of the TCRbeta repertoire, the TCR libraries were built with molecular barcoding that relied on unique molecular identifiers. TCRdb passed the public sequencing reads through fastp at Q25 and MiXCR, retaining productive beta sequences. A single entry per CDR3 protein holds the most common genes and DNA from its merged rows. This sample comprises 540,000 or so distinct CDR3 sequences, around 23% of them detected only once. The ten largest clones capture 13% to 15% of the sample.

Results and caveats for the whole study, not just this receptor: Over subsequent months, a decline in hyperexpanded clone frequencies was noted, and after one year, T-cell counts and TCRbeta diversity were mostly ascribed to newly produced T cells. Apparently early alphabetaT-cell count recovery about two months after transplant reportedly relied on only several hundred rapidly expanded clones derived from non-depleted graft cells. In some patients, the high TCRbeta diversity seen at day 60 was put down to recipient T cells and intrathymic progenitors that had survived conditioning.

In the paper's terms, the treatment or condition label means: allogeneic hematopoietic cell transplantation with graft depleted of TCRalphabeta T cells and CD19 B cells. TCRalphabeta/CD19-depleted allogeneic hematopoietic cell grafts were given to the transplant recipients, all of whom were children. Material: PBMCs, mostly from graft donor cells, obtained 360 days after TCRalphabeta/CD19-depleted stem cell transplant. The sequence was collected from a boy under two years old who had a stem cell transplant for acute myeloid leukemia, so the T cells may come from the graft donor. The V gene is TRBV30 and the J gene is TRBJ2-1; TRBD2 matches 10 bases in the middle. The CDR3 region: CAWASGGGWFF. In nucleotide form, the sequence is TGTGCCTGGGCCAGCGGGGGGGGTTGGTTCTTC. Where the CDR3 stops, the reference TRBV30 and TRBJ2-1 genes take over; the full variable domain is SQTIHQWPATLVQPVGSPLSLECTVEGTSNPNLYWYRQAAGRGLQLLFYSVGIGQISSEVPQNLSASRPQDRQFILSSKKLLLSDSGFYLCAWASGGGWFFGPGTRLTVL.